This T cell receptor beta chain was sequenced during a study of T cell changes during pregnancy in multiple sclerosis (dated by TCRdb to between 2017 and 2020). Turning to the overall study: Changes in the T cell repertoire over the course of pregnancy were examined in this study in women with multiple sclerosis.

The germline V gene encodes CDR1 LGHNA and CDR2 YSLEER. Between the V and J ends, shortened by 1 base and 9 bases respectively, the junction contains 16 bases. Measured from the cysteine to the phenylalanine, the CDR3 is 15 residues long. CDR3 DNA only is kept here, 45 bases in frame from base 1. On this clone: Its cognate antigen has yet to be identified. No quality values exist for individual bases; no much larger clone is one base distant.

Libraries were made using the immunoSEQ multiplex PCR assay. TCRdb holds this immuneACCESS table with in-frame rearrangements only. Some clones are missing; in checked studies, unresolved V genes explain under half, and the rest has no known cause. The sample table shows roughly 32,000 clones, and about 90% are seen once. The ten top clones hold roughly 3.5% of the sample. This chain is built from TRBV4-3 and TRBJ2-1, and the D gene may be TRBD2, 7 bases matching. Source: CD8+ T cells from peripheral blood mononuclear cells, taken in the third trimester of pregnancy. This TCR was sampled from a female donor with multiple sclerosis, enrolled in a pregnancy study. The CDR3: CASSQGSVGGGEQFF. The base sequence is TGCGCCAGCAGCCAAGGTTCGGTAGGGGGGGGTGAGCAGTTCTTC.